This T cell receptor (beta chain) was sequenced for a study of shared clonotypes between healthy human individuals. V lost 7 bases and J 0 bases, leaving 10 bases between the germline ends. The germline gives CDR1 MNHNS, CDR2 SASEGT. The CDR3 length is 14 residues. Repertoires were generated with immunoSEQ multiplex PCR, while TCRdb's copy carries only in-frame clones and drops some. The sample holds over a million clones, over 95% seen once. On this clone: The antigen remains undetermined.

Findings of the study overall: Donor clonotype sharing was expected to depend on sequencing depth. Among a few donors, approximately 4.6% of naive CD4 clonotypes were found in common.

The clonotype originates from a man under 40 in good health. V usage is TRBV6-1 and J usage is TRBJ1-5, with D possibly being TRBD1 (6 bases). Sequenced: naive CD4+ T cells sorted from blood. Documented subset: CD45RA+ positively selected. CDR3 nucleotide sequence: TGTGCCAGCAAAGACAGGCTTAGCAATCAGCCCCAGCATTTT. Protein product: CASKDRLSNQPQHF.